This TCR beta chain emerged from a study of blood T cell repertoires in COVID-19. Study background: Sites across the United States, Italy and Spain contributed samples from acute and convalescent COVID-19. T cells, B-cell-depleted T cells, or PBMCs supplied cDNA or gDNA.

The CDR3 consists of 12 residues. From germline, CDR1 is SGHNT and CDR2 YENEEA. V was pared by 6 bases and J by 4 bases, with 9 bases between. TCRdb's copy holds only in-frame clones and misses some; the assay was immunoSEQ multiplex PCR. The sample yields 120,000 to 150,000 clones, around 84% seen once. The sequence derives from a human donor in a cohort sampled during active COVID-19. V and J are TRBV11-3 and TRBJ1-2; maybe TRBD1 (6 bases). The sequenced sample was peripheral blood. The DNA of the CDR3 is TGTGCCAGCAGTCAAGGGGGCTATGGCTACACCTTC. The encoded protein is CASSQGGYGYTF.